This T cell receptor (beta chain) was captured in a study of shared clonotypes between healthy human individuals. Study-wide results and caveats: Generally, naive subsets came out with larger estimated richness than memory subsets.

Terminally differentiated effector memory CD45RA+ cells were excluded by CCR7 positive selection of CD45RO-negative cells. Each of the donors was a healthy adult who was HIV-negative and had not had a recent acute infection or vaccination. As concerns this clone: Its target is not known.

V gave up 3 bases and J gave up 3 bases, with 13 bases separating them. CDR3 length: 14 residues. Germline-derived CDR1 and CDR2 are SGHRS and YFSETQ. Across several immunoSEQ plates, the genomic DNA of each subset was split evenly. In the original workflow: Because ImmunoSEQ provided only junction sequences with no quality scores, the filtering differed. Produced via immunoSEQ multiplex PCR; TCRdb's table is partial and in-frame only. V and J calls plus clone size are reproduced from that table; the DNA served to infer D and trimming. The table shows about 610,000 clones, with approximately 96% occurring only once.

This clonotype was obtained from a woman in her thirties in good health. The rearrangement uses TRBV5-1 and TRBJ2-7, with D possibly being TRBD1 (5 bases). Sequenced: naive CD8+ T cells sorted from blood. CDR3 amino acids: CASSSPSQGYEQYF. The CDR3 region has the DNA TGCGCCAGCAGCTCACCCTCGCAGGGCTACGAGCAGTACTTC.